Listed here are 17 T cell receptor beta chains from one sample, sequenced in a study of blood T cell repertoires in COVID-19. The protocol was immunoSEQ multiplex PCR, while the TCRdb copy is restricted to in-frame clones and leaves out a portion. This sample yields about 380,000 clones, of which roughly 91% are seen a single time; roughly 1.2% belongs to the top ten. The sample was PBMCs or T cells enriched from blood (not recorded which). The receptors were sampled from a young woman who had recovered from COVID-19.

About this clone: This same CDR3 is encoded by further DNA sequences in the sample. This CDR3 is CASSELAGGTDTQYF. CDR3 DNA sequence: TGTGCCAGCAGTGAATTGGCGGGGGGCACAGATACGCAGTATTTT. This chain uses TRBV2 with TRBJ2-3; 7 bases align to TRBD2. Trimming at V came to 2 bases and at J to 1 base, leaving 3 bases not matched to a gene. The CDR3 totals 15 residues. Germline V gene data show CDR1 as SNHLY and CDR2 as FYNNEI.

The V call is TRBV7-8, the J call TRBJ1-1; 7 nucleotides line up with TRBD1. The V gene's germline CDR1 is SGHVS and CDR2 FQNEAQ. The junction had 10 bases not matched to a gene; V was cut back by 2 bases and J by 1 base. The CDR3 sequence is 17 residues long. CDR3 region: CASSLRVRDSANTEAFF. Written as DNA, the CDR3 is TGTGCCAGCAGCTTAAGGGTCCGGGACAGTGCGAACACTGAAGCTTTCTTT.

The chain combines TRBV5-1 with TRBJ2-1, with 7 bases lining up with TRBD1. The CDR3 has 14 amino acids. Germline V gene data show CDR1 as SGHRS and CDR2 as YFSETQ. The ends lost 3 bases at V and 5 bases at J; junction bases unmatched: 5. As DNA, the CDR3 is TGCGCCAGCAGCTCGGGACAGAGAAACAATGAGCAGTTCTTC. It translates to CASSSGQRNNEQFF.

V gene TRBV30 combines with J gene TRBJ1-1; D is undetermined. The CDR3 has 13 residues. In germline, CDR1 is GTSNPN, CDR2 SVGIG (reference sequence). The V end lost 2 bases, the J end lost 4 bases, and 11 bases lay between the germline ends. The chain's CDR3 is CAWSFDITTEAFF. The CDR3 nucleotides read TGTGCCTGGAGTTTCGACATCACCACTGAAGCTTTCTTT.

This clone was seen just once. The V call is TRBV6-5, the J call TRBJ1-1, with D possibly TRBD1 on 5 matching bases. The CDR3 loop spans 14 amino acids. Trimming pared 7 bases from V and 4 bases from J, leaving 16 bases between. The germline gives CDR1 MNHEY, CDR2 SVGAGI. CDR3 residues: CASTKKGASTEAFF. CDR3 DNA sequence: TGTGCCAGCACCAAAAAAGGGGCTTCCACTGAAGCTTTCTTT.

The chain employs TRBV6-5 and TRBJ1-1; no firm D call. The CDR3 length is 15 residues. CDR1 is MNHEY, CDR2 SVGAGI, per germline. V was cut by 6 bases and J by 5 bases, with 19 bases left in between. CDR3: CASSQMAAARTEAFF. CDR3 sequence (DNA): TGTGCCAGCAGCCAAATGGCCGCGGCCCGGACTGAAGCTTTCTTT.

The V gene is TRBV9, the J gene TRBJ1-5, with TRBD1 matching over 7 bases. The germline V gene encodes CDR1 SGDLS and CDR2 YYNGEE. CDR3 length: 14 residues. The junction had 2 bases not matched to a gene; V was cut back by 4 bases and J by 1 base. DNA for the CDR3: TGTGCCAGCAGCAAACAGGGGAGCAATCAGCCCCAGCATTTT. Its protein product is CASSKQGSNQPQHF.

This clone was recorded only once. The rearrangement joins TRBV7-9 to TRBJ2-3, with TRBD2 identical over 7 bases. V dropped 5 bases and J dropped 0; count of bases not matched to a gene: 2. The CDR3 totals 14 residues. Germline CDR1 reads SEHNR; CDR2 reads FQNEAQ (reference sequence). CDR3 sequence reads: CASSGGGSTDTQYF. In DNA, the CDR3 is TGTGCCAGCAGCGGCGGGGGTAGCACAGATACGCAGTATTTT.

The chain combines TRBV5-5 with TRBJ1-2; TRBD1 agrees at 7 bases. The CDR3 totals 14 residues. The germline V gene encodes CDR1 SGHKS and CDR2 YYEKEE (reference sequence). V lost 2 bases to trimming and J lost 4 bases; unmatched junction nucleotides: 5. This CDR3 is CASSFTGVGYGYTF. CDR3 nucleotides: TGTGCCAGCAGCTTTACAGGGGTCGGCTATGGCTACACCTTC.

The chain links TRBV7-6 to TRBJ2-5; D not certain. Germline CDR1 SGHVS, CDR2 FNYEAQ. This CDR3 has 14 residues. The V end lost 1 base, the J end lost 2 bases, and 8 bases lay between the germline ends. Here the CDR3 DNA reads TGTGCCAGCAGCTTAGATTACGGGCAAGAGACCCAGTACTTC. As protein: CASSLDYGQETQYF.

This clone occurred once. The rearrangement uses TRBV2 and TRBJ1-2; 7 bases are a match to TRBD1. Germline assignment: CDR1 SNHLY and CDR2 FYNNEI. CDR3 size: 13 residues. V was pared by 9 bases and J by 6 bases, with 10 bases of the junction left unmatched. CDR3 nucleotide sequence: TGTGCCAGAAGGGACAGCGCCAGCCATGGCTACACCTTC. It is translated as CARRDSASHGYTF.

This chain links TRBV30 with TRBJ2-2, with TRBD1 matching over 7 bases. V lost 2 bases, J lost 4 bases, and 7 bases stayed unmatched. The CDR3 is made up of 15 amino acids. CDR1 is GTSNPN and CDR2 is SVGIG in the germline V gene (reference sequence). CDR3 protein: CAWSFRQGITGELFF. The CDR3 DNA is TGTGCCTGGAGTTTCCGACAGGGTATCACCGGGGAGCTGTTTTTT.

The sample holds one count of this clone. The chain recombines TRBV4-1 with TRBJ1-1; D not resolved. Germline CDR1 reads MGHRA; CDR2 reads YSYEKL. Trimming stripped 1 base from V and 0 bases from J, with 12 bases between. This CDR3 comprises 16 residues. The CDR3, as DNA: TGCGCCAGCAGCCAAGTGTACAAGACAATGAACACTGAAGCTTTCTTT. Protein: CASSQVYKTMNTEAFF.

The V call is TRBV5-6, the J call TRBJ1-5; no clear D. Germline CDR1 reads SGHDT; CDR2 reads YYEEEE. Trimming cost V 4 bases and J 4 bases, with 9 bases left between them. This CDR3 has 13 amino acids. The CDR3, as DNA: TGTGCCAGCAGCGGCCCAGGAAATCAGCCCCAGCATTTT. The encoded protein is CASSGPGNQPQHF.

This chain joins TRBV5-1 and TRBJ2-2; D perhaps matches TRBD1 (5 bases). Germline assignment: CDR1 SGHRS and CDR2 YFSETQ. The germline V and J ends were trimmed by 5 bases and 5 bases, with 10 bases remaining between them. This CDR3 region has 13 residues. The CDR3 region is CASRLTGTGELFF. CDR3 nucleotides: TGCGCCAGCAGGTTAACAGGAACCGGGGAGCTGTTTTTT.

As DNA, the CDR3 is TGTGCCAGCAGCCACGGCCAGGGAAACTACGAGCAGTACTTC. Residues: CASSHGQGNYEQYF. The chain joins TRBV14 to TRBJ2-7; the D gene is possibly TRBD1 (5 bases). The CDR3 totals 14 residues. Trimming left V 3 bases short and J 3 bases short, with 12 bases between. Germline CDR1 is SGHDN and CDR2 is FVKESK.

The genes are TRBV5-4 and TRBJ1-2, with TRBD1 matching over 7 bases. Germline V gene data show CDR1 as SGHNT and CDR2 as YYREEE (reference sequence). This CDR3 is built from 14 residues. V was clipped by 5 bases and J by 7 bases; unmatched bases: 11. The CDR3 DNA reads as TGTGCCAGCAGTTCACTACAGGGGCGGATTGGCTACACCTTC. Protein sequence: CASSSLQGRIGYTF.